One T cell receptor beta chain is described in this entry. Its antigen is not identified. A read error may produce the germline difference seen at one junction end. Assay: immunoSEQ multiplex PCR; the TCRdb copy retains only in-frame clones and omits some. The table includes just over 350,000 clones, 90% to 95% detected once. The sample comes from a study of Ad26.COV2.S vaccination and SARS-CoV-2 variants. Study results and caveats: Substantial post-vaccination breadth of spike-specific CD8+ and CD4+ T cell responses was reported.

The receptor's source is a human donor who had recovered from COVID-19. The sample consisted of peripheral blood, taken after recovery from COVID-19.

CDR3: CASTPWGTGGTNTQYF. CDR3 DNA sequence: TGTGCCAGCACCCCTTGGGGGACAGGGGGCACAAATACGCAGTATTTT. J is TRBJ2-3 and V is TRBV27, with 12 nucleotides matching TRBD1. Looked up from germline, CDR1 is MNHEY and CDR2 is SMNVEV (reference sequence). The CDR3 is made up of 16 amino acids.